This TCR beta chain was sequenced during a study of T cell responses to AZD1222 COVID-19 vaccine. Sequencing used immunoSEQ multiplex PCR; TCRdb keeps in-frame clones, though not all of them. There are about 110,000 clones in the sample; around nine tenths occur only once, and approximately 3.1% lies in the top ten. V was pared by 6 bases and J by 3 bases, with 14 bases of the junction left unmatched. Germline V gene sequence: CDR1 SNHLY, CDR2 FYNNEI. The CDR3 length is 17 residues. Points from the study as a whole: Spike-spanning, vaccine-associated CD4 TCRs were dominant at 160-218 and 743-854. Sampling captured repertoires only after the peak T cell response.

Comments on this clone: Its antigen is as yet unknown.

V usage is TRBV2 and J usage is TRBJ2-1; TRBD1 aligns across 7 bases. The receptor's source is an adult in good health. Here the sequenced sample was peripheral blood, taken on day 0 of MenACWY control vaccination. The CDR3, as DNA: TGTGCCAGCAGATTAAAGCGGACAGGAGAAAACTACAATGAGCAGTTCTTC. As protein: CASRLKRTGENYNEQFF.